A selection of T cell receptor beta chains follows, all from one sample in a study of cytomegalovirus exposure and HLA in healthy donors. Measured with immunoSEQ multiplex PCR; TCRdb has only the in-frame clones, and not every one. The table records roughly 70,000 clones, roughly four fifths of them present only once. Sequencing was done on a sample of PBMCs. The receptors were gathered from a man between 18 and 29 years old in good health and CMV-seronegative. Both conserved end residues are part of each CDR3. The order of the fields is clone size, J gene, V gene, D gene, CDR3 DNA, CDR3 protein. D genes are given only for firm matches. Clone sizes are given selectively: once, few, many, or a class where the clone is expanded.

>.|TRBJ2-2|TRBV19|.
TGTGCCAGTAGTATGCCCCTAGGGGCCAACGGGGAGCTGTTTTTT
CASSMPLGANGELFF
>.|TRBJ1-2|TRBV14|.
TGTGCCAGCAGCCAAGTCGGGACTCAAGGTTCTGGCTACACCTTC
CASSQVGTQGSGYTF
>.|TRBJ1-4|TRBV6-5|.
TGTGCCAGCAGTTCTAACCTAGCAACTAATGAAAAACTGTTTTTT
CASSSNLATNEKLFF
>.|TRBJ2-1|TRBV5-1|TRBD1
TGCGCCAGCAGCCCGGCGGGACAGGGGAATGAGCAGTTCTTC
CASSPAGQGNEQFF
>.|TRBJ2-7|TRBV18|TRBD2
TGTGCCAGCTCACCACCGGGGGATAGACCGGGACTAGCGGGACTCAGCTCCTACGAGCAGTACTTC
CASSPPGDRPGLAGLSSYEQYF
>.|TRBJ2-4|TRBV18|.
TGTGCCAGCTCACCACCGGTCGTGGGCAAGGGAGTAGTGAACATTCAGTACTTC
CASSPPVVGKGVVNIQYF
>.|TRBJ2-7|TRBV2|.
TGTGCCAGCAGTGGGGAAGCGGACGAGCAGTACTTC
CASSGEADEQYF
>.|TRBJ2-7|TRBV28|.
TGTGCCAGCAGTTATGTACAGGGGGGGGAACCCTACGAGCAGTACTTC
CASSYVQGGEPYEQYF
>few|TRBJ2-7|TRBV25-1|TRBD1
TGTGCCAGCACTTTGGACAGGGGGGGTTTTGGGACTTGGGGCGAGCAGTACTTC
CASTLDRGGFGTWGEQYF
>.|TRBJ2-1|TRBV5-4|TRBD1
TGTGCCAGCATCCAGGGGGCTATGGGTGAGCAGTTCTTC
CASIQGAMGEQFF
>.|TRBJ2-3|TRBV18|TRBD2
TGTGCCAGCTCATCGCGGGGGGGTACAGATACGCAATATTTT
CASSSRGGTDTQYF
>.|TRBJ1-1|TRBV7-9|.
TGTGCCAGCAGCTTAGGCAGGGCAAACACTGAAGCTTTCTTT
CASSLGRANTEAFF
>.|TRBJ1-3|TRBV6-1|.
TGTGCCAGCAGTGAAACCGACAGCTACTCTGGAAACACCATATATTTT
CASSETDSYSGNTIYF
>.|TRBJ1-5|TRBV19|.
TGTGCCAGTAGTATACTGGACAACAGGCGTAGGAAATCCCCCCAGCATTTT
CASSILDNRRRKSPQHF
>.|TRBJ1-5|TRBV19|TRBD1
TGTGCCAGTAGCCCGACAGGGATTGTTGCTCAGCCCCAGCATTTT
CASSPTGIVAQPQHF
>.|TRBJ1-1|TRBV6-5|.
TGTGCCAGCAGTTACTCCATGTTCGTTACAGTTCAAGCTTTCTTT
CASSYSMFVTVQAFF
>.|TRBJ1-1|TRBV18|TRBD1
TGTGCCAGCTCACGTCGGGACAGAAACACTGAAGCTTTCTTT
CASSRRDRNTEAFF
>.|TRBJ2-5|TRBV5-1|TRBD2
TGCGCCACCCGGACTAGCGGGGGGGCAGGTCGGGAGACCCAGTACTTC
CATRTSGGAGRETQYF
>.|TRBJ1-5|TRBV28|.
TGTGCCAGCAGTTTCTCGCAGATCCGGGATCAGCCCCAGCATTTT
CASSFSQIRDQPQHF
>.|TRBJ2-7|TRBV28|TRBD1
TGTGCCAGCAGAACCGGGACAGTCCCCTACGAGCAGTACTTC
CASRTGTVPYEQYF
>.|TRBJ2-2|TRBV10-2|.
TGCGCCAGCATCGGTCCGGGACTCGGGACCGGGGAGCTGTTTTTT
CASIGPGLGTGELFF
>once|TRBJ2-7|TRBV30|TRBD1
TGTGCCTGGAGTCGTCAAAGGACAGGGGGAAATGAGCAGTACTTC
CAWSRQRTGGNEQYF
>.|TRBJ2-1|TRBV4-3|TRBD2
TGCGCCAGCAGCCAAGGGAGGACTAGCGATGAGCAGTTCTTC
CASSQGRTSDEQFF
>.|TRBJ1-1|TRBV6-5|.
TGTGCCAGCAGAAAGGTGGCAGGGCACACTGAAGCTTTCTTT
CASRKVAGHTEAFF
>.|TRBJ1-4|TRBV5-1|.
TGCGCCAGCAGCTACGACGGACGGACAAATGAAAAACTGTTTTTT
CASSYDGRTNEKLFF
>.|TRBJ1-6|TRBV30|.
TGTGCCTGGAGTGAGCGAGAGGGTTCACCCCTCCACTTT
CAWSEREGSPLHF
>.|TRBJ2-6|TRBV27|.
TGTGCCAGCAGTTTTACGAGGGCCGGGGCCAACGTCCTGACTTTC
CASSFTRAGANVLTF
>.|TRBJ2-7|TRBV27|.
TGTGCCAGCAGTTTCCTCCATCCGGGACTGTCCGAGGGCGAGCAGTACTTC
CASSFLHPGLSEGEQYF
>.|TRBJ2-4|TRBV5-1|TRBD2
TGCGCCAGCAGCTCGGGACTAGTCTCTGAGCCCATTCAGTACTTC
CASSSGLVSEPIQYF
>.|TRBJ2-3|TRBV5-5|TRBD1
TGTGCCAGCAGCTTACTGACAGGGACAGATACGCAGTATTTT
CASSLLTGTDTQYF
>.|TRBJ1-2|TRBV6-5|TRBD1
TGTGCCAGCAGTTTAATGGGACAGTCTGGCTACACCTTC
CASSLMGQSGYTF
>.|TRBJ1-4|TRBV28|TRBD1
TGTGCCAGCAGTCTGCGACAGGGGACTAATGAAAAACTGTTTTTT
CASSLRQGTNEKLFF
>few|TRBJ2-7|TRBV7-2|TRBD2
TGTGCCAGCAGCCCTCGGAACGGACTAGCGGGAGGGGCCTGGTACGAGCAGTACTTC
CASSPRNGLAGGAWYEQYF
>.|TRBJ1-2|TRBV5-4|.
TGTGCCAGCAGCTTAGCCTTCCCCCAGGGGTTCAACTATGGCTACACCTTC
CASSLAFPQGFNYGYTF
>.|TRBJ2-7|TRBV4-3|.
TGCGCCAGCAGCGCAGGCAAAGGACTCTCCTACGAGCAGTACTTC
CASSAGKGLSYEQYF
>.|TRBJ2-7|TRBV5-1|.
TGCGCCAGCAGCCGGGACTTGGCCTTGGAGCAGTACTTC
CASSRDLALEQYF
>.|TRBJ1-2|TRBV28|TRBD1
TGTGCCAGCAGTTTGGGACAGGGGGCTGGCTATGGCTACACCTTC
CASSLGQGAGYGYTF
>.|TRBJ2-3|TRBV5-4|TRBD2
TGTGCCAGCAGCTTGCCGGGACTAGCGGGGACAGATACGCAGTATTTT
CASSLPGLAGTDTQYF
>.|TRBJ2-7|TRBV5-6|.
TGTGCCAGCAGCTTGGCCGGGCAGGGATGGAACTACGAGCAGTACTTC
CASSLAGQGWNYEQYF
>.|TRBJ1-3|TRBV6-6|.
TGTGCCAGCAAGGAAGGAGGGCCTCACTCTGGAAACACCATATATTTT
CASKEGGPHSGNTIYF
>.|TRBJ2-3|TRBV7-9|TRBD2
TGTGCCAGCAGCCGGGGGACTAGTGCCGAGGGGGATACGCAGTATTTT
CASSRGTSAEGDTQYF
>once|TRBJ1-2|TRBV7-9|.
TGTGCCAGCAGCTTATCCGCTAACTATGGCTACACCTTC
CASSLSANYGYTF
>.|TRBJ1-2|TRBV27|TRBD1
TGTGCCAGCAGTTCGCGGACAGGGTCAGGCACCTTC
CASSSRTGSGTF
>.|TRBJ2-7|TRBV18|.
TGTGCCAGCTCACGGTCCGAGACAGCAGAGACCTACGAGCAGTACTTC
CASSRSETAETYEQYF
>.|TRBJ1-2|TRBV27|TRBD1
TGTGCCAGCCGGCCCCGACAGGGGTATGGCTACACCTTC
CASRPRQGYGYTF
>few|TRBJ1-3|TRBV14|.
TGTGTCAGCAGCGGGAGGGCAGCCGACTCCTCTGGAAACACCATATATTTT
CVSSGRAADSSGNTIYF
>.|TRBJ2-7|TRBV4-2|TRBD2
TGTGCCAGCAGCCAAGAAGGGACTAGACCCTACGAGCAGTACTTC
CASSQEGTRPYEQYF
>.|TRBJ1-5|TRBV4-3|TRBD1
TGCGCCAGCAGCCTTAATTCCGGGACAGGGGGAGTAGGGAATCAGCCCCAGCATTTT
CASSLNSGTGGVGNQPQHF
>.|TRBJ1-1|TRBV28|.
TGTGCCAGCAGTTCGACAGTTAACACTGAAGCTTTCTTT
CASSSTVNTEAFF
>.|TRBJ1-2|TRBV6-6|.
TGTGCCAGCAGAGAAACAGGCCTCCAGGGGGGCTACACCTTC
CASRETGLQGGYTF
>.|TRBJ1-3|TRBV5-1|.
TGCGCCAGCAGCTTGTGGGCAGGGGTCCCCTTAAATTCTGGAAACACCATATATTTT
CASSLWAGVPLNSGNTIYF
>.|TRBJ2-7|TRBV7-9|.
TGTGCCAGCGGTCTACCATCAACCGGGTCTGTTGGCGAGCAGTACTTC
CASGLPSTGSVGEQYF
>few|TRBJ1-5|TRBV9|.
TGTGCCAGCAGCGTAGGGGAGTACAATCAGCCCCAGAATTTT
CASSVGEYNQPQNF
>.|TRBJ2-3|TRBV6-1|TRBD1
TGTGCCAGCAGTGAAGGGATGGGACAGAGCACAGATACGCAGTATTTT
CASSEGMGQSTDTQYF
>.|TRBJ2-1|TRBV30|.
TGTGCCTGGAGTGGCGGCCGGGGCTCCTACAATGAGCAGTTCTTC
CAWSGGRGSYNEQFF
>.|TRBJ1-6|TRBV11-2|TRBD1
TGTGCCAGCTCCCTGACAGGGGGAGGAGGAGCATCCTATAATTCACCCCTCCACTTT
CASSLTGGGGASYNSPLHF
>.|TRBJ2-3|TRBV7-9|TRBD1
TGTGCCAGCAGCCCCGAGGGGGCCACAGATACGCAGTATTTT
CASSPEGATDTQYF
>.|TRBJ1-1|TRBV7-9|.
TGTTCCAGCAGCTTACGGAGTAGCTGGGGAAGAGGAGGGACTGAAGCTTTCTTT
CSSSLRSSWGRGGTEAFF
>.|TRBJ1-1|TRBV6-5|TRBD1
TGTGCCAGCAGCGAGGGACAGTTGAACACTGAAGCTTTCTTT
CASSEGQLNTEAFF